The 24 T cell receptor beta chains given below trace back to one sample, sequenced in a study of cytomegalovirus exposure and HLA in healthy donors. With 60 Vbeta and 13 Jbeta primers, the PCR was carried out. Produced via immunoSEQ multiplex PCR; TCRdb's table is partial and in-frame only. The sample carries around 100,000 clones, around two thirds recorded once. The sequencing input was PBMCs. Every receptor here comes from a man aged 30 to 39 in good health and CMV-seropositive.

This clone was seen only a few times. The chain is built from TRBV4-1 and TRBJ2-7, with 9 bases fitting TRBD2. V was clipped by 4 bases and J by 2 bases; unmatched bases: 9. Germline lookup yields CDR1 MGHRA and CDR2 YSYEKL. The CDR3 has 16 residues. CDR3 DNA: TGCGCCAGCAGCCGCGGGCAGGGCGGGGGGGCCTACGAGCAGTACTTC. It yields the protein CASSRGQGGGAYEQYF.

CDR3 nucleotide sequence: TGTGCCTGGGCGGAGGGCTCAAATCAGCCCCAGCATTTT. It translates to CAWAEGSNQPQHF. The rearrangement links TRBV30 to TRBJ1-5; no reliable D call. The germline gives CDR1 GTSNPN, CDR2 SVGIG (reference sequence). V lost 5 bases, J lost 4 bases, and 12 bases lay in between. This CDR3 is built from 13 residues. The full variable domain, its missing parts supplied by reference TRBV30 and TRBJ1-5, is SQTIHQWPATLVQPVGSPLSLECTVEGTSNPNLYWYRQAAGRGLQLLFYSVGIGQISSEVPQNLSASRPQDRQFILSSKKLLLSDSGFYLCAWAEGSNQPQHFGDGTRLSIL.

The CDR3 region is CASSPTLDTQYF. The CDR3 DNA reads TGTGCCAGTAGTCCGACTTTGGATACGCAGTATTTT. V gene TRBV19 combines with J gene TRBJ2-3; D unclear. V dropped 5 bases and J dropped 6 bases, with 9 bases sitting between them. Germline V gene sequence: CDR1 LNHDA, CDR2 SQIVND (reference sequence). This CDR3 has 12 residues.

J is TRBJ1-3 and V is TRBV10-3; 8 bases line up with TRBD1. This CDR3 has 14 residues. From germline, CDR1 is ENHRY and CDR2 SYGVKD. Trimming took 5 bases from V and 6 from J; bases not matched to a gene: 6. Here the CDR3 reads CAISKSTGENTIYF. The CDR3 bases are TGTGCCATCAGTAAATCGACAGGGGAAAACACCATATATTTT.

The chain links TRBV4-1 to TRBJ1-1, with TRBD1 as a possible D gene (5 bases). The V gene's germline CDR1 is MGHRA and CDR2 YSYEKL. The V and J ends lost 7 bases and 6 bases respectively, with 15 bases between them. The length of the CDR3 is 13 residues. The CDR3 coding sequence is TGCGCCAGCACCCCCCGGAGGGGTGCTGAAGCTTTCTTT. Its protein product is CASTPRRGAEAFF.

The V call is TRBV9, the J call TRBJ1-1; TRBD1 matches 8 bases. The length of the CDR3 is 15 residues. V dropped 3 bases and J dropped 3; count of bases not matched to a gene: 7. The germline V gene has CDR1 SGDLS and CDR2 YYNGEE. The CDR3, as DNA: TGTGCCAGCAGCGACGGACAGGGCTGGGACACTGAAGCTTTCTTT. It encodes CASSDGQGWDTEAFF. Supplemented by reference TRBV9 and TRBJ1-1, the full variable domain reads DSGVTQTPKHLITATGQRVTLRCSPRSGDLSVYWYQQSLDQGLQFLIQYYNGEERAKGNILERFSAQQFPDLHSELNLSSLELGDSALYFCASSDGQGWDTEAFFGQGTRLTVV.

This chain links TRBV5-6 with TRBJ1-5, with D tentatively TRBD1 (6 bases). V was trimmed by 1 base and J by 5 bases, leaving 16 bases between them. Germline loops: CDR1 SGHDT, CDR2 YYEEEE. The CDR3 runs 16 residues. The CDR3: CASSLWQGLDYQPQHF. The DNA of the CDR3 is TGTGCCAGCAGCTTGTGGCAGGGGCTGGATTATCAGCCCCAGCATTTT.

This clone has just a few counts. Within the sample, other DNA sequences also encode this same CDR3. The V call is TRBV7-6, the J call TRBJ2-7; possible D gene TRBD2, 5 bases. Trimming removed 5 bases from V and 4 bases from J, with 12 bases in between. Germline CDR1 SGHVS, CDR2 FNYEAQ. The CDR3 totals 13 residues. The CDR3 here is CASSAGPNYEQYF. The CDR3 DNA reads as TGTGCCAGCAGCGCGGGCCCGAATTACGAGCAGTACTTC.

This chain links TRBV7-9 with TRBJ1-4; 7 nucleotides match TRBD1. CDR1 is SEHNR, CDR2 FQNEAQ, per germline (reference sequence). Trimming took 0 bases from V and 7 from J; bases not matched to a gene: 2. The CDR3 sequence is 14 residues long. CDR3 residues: CASSLAGTAEKLFF. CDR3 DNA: TGTGCCAGCAGCTTAGCCGGGACAGCTGAAAAACTGTTTTTT.

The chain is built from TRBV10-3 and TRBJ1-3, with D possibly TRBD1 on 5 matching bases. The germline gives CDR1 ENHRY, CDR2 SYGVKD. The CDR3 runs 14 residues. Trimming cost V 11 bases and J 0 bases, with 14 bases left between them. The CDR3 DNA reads TGTGCCGTAAGCGGGGACCGCTCTGGAAACACCATATATTTT. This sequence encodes CAVSGDRSGNTIYF.

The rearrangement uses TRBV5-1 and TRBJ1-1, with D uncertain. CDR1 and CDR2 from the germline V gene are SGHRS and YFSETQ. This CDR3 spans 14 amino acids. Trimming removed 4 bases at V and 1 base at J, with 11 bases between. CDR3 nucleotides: TGCGCCAGCAGCGGGCAACGGAAGAACACTGAAGCTTTCTTT. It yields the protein CASSGQRKNTEAFF.

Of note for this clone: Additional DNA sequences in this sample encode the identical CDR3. This CDR3 is CASSQDDSRGRLYGYTF. The CDR3 DNA reads TGTGCCAGCAGCCAAGACGATTCAAGGGGGCGCTTATATGGCTACACCTTC. The rearrangement joins TRBV4-2 to TRBJ1-2, with 7 bases aligning to TRBD1. The germline V gene encodes CDR1 LGHNA and CDR2 YNFKEQ. The CDR3 has 17 amino acids. V lost 0 bases, J lost 5 bases, and 12 bases stayed unmatched.

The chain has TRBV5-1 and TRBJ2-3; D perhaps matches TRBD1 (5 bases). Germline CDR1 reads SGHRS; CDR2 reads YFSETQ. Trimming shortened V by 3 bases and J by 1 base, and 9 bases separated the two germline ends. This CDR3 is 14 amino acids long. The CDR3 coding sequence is TGCGCCAGCAGCTCCGACAGCGGCACAGATACGCAGTATTTT. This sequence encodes CASSSDSGTDTQYF. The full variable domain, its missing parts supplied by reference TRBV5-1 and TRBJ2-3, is KAGVTQTPRYLIKTRGQQVTLSCSPISGHRSVSWYQQTPGQGLQFLFEYFSETQRNKGNFPGRFSGRQFSNSRSEMNVSTLELGDSALYLCASSSDSGTDTQYFGPGTRLTVL.

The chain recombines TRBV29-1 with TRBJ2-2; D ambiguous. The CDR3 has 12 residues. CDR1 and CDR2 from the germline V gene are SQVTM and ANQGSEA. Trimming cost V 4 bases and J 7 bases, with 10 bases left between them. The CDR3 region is CSVGSGGGELFF. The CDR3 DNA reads TGCAGCGTTGGGTCGGGTGGCGGGGAGCTGTTTTTT.

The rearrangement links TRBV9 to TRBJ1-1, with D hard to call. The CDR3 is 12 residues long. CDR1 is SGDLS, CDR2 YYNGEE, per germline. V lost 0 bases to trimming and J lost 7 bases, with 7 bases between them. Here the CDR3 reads CASSVAPGEAFF. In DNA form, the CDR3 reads TGTGCCAGCAGCGTAGCCCCGGGTGAAGCTTTCTTT.

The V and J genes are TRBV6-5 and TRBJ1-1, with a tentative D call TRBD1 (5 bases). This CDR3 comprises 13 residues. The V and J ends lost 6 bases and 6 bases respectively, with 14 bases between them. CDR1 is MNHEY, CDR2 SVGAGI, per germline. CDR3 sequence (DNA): TGTGCCAGCAGGCCCCAGGGAATGGCTGAAGCTTTCTTT. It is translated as CASRPQGMAEAFF.

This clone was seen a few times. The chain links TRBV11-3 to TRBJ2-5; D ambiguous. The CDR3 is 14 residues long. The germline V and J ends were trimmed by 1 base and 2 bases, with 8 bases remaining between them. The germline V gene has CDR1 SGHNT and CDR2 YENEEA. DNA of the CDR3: TGTGCCAGCAGCTTAGGCTACAGTCAAGAGACCCAGTACTTC. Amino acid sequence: CASSLGYSQETQYF.

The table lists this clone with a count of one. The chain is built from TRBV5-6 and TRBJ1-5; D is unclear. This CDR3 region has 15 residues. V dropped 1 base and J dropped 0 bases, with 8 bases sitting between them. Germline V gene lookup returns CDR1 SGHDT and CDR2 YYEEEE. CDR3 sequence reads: CASSLSAISNQPQHF. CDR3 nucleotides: TGTGCCAGCAGCTTGAGTGCGATTAGCAATCAGCCCCAGCATTTT. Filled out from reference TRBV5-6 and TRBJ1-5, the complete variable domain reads DAGVTQSPTHLIKTRGQQVTLRCSPKSGHDTVSWYQQALGQGPQFIFQYYEEEERQRGNFPDRFSGHQFPNYSSELNVNALLLGDSALYLCASSLSAISNQPQHFGDGTRLSIL.

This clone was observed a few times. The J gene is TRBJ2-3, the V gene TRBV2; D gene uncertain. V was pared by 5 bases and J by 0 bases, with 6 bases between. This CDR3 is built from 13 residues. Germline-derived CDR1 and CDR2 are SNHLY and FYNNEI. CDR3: CASSPLSTDTQYF. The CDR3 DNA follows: TGTGCCAGCAGTCCCCTCAGCACAGATACGCAGTATTTT.

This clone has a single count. The CDR3 bases are TGTGCCAGCAGTCCAGGGGGCAGGGTGGATCAGCCCCAGCATTTT. As protein: CASSPGGRVDQPQHF. This rearrangement joins TRBV7-8 to TRBJ1-5; 8 bases line up with TRBD1. This CDR3 is 15 amino acids long. Germline CDR1 SGHVS, CDR2 FQNEAQ. V dropped 6 bases and J dropped 5; count of bases not matched to a gene: 9.

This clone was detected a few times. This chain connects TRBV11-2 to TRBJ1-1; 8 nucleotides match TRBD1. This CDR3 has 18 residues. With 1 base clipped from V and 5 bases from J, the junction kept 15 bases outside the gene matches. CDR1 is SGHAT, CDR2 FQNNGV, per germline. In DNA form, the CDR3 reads TGTGCCAGCAGCTTAGGAGGTCGGTCAGGGGGCGTAGGAACTGAAGCTTTCTTT. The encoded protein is CASSLGGRSGGVGTEAFF.

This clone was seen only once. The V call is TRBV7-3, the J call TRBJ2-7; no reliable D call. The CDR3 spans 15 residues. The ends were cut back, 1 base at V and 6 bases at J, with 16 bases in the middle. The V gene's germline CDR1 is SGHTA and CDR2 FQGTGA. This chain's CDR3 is CASSLIASPDAEQYF. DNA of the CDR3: TGTGCCAGCAGCTTAATAGCCAGCCCTGACGCCGAGCAGTACTTC.

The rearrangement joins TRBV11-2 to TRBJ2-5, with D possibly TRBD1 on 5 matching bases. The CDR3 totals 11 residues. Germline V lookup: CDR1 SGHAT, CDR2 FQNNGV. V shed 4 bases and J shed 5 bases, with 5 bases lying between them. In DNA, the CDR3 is TGTGCCAGCAGCTCAGGGGAGACCCAGTACTTC. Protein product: CASSSGETQYF.

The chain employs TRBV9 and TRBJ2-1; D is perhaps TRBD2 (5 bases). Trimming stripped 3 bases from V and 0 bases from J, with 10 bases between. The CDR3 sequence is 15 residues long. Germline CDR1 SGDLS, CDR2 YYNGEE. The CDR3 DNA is TGTGCCAGCAGCGCGGACTGGAGCTCCTACAATGAGCAGTTCTTC. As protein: CASSADWSSYNEQFF.